The 22 T cell receptor beta chains given below trace back to one sample, sequenced in a study of tumor-infiltrating lymphocytes in oesophageal squamous cell carcinoma. Using its own MiXCR run on the PCR reads, TCRdb lists one record per CDR3 protein. The sample lists just under 20,000 distinct CDR3 sequences; just under 40% were seen once. Sequencing was carried out using esophageal tumor tissue. Receptors were obtained from a male donor with esophageal squamous cell carcinoma.

The CDR3 here is CASSEGGTAAYEQYF. Here the CDR3 DNA reads TGTGCCAGCAGTGAAGGAGGGACAGCAGCCTACGAGCAGTACTTC. The genes are TRBV6-1 and TRBJ1-2; TRBD1 aligns across 7 bases. The J call may be mistaken, given a closer DNA end match to TRBJ2-7. CDR1 and CDR2 from the germline V gene are MNHNS and SASEGT. The CDR3 is made up of 15 amino acids.

This clonotype has at least ten counts. The CDR3 region is CASSYPIAAQGNEQFF. The CDR3 DNA reads as TGTGCCAGCAGCTACCCTATAGCGGCCCAAGGCAATGAGCAGTTCTTC. The V call is TRBV11-2, the J call TRBJ2-1; weak D call: TRBD2 (6 bases). The germline V gene has CDR1 SGHAT and CDR2 FQNNGV. Trimming stripped 4 bases from V and 6 bases from J, with 19 bases between. The CDR3 length is 16 residues.

In its sample, this clonotype was seen many times. It is likely a read error, because the conserved phenylalanine at the end of the CDR3 is missing. Because the CDR3's place on the DNA is in doubt, the DNA is left out and the CDR3 is given as listed by TCRdb. The chain employs TRBV7-6 and TRBJ2-7; TRBD1 reflects the table's D call only, with no check against the DNA. Both ends counted, the CDR3 spans 15 residues. CDR1 and CDR2 (germline): SGHVS, FNYEAQ. This chain's CDR3 is CASSLDSKRGYTFGS.

This clonotype was detected only a few times. The V call is TRBV7-2, the J call TRBJ2-3; TRBD1 is a possible D gene (5 bases). The tail of the sequence fits TRBJ2-5 better, so the J call may be wrong. This CDR3 has 13 residues. Germline loops: CDR1 SGHTA, CDR2 FQGNSA. CDR3: CASSLVSGETQYF. The CDR3 region has the DNA TGTGCCAGCAGCTTAGTATCAGGGGAGACCCAGTACTTC.

Details on this clonotype: This may come from a read error, since a much larger clone is one base off. This chain uses TRBV7-6 with TRBJ2-5; 7 bases align to TRBD2. The CDR3 has 16 amino acids. J was trimmed by 11 bases and V by 6 bases; bases with no gene match: 21. The germline V gene encodes CDR1 SGHVS and CDR2 FNYEAQ. The CDR3 sequence: CASSSTSESSYNEQYF. CDR3 sequence (DNA): TGTGCCAGCAGTTCCACTAGCGAAAGCTCCTACAATGAGCAGTACTTC.

The rearrangement joins TRBV7-2 to TRBJ2-3; tentatively, D is TRBD2 (5 bases). The CDR3 extends over 14 amino acids. The ends were cut back, 5 bases at V and 1 base at J, with 10 bases in the middle. Germline CDR1 reads SGHTA; CDR2 reads FQGNSA. CDR3: CASSARTGTDTQYF. As DNA, the CDR3 is TGTGCCAGCAGCGCCAGGACTGGCACAGATACGCAGTATTTT.

The chain is built from TRBV30 and TRBJ2-6; 15 nucleotides agree with TRBD2. Gene TRBJ2-5 matches the end of the DNA better, so the J call may be wrong. Germline CDR1 reads GTSNPN; CDR2 reads SVGIG (reference sequence). The CDR3 runs to 15 residues. CDR3 sequence (DNA): TGTGCCTGGAGCGGACTAGCGGGGGGGCTGGGGACCCAGTACTTC. Protein product: CAWSGLAGGLGTQYF.

This clonotype was detected a few times. The junction differs from germline at one of its ends, possibly a read error. This sequence joins TRBV12-5 and TRBJ2-4; possible D gene TRBD2, 5 bases. Germline V lookup: CDR1 LGHNT, CDR2 FRNRAP. The CDR3 covers 9 residues. CDR3 coding DNA: TGTGCTAGTGGTCCTCCCCGGACTTTC. Its protein is CASGPPRTF.

Within the sample, this clonotype is medium-sized (0.01 to 0.1%). The CDR3 DNA sequence: TGTGCCAGCAGCTTACGGAGACAAACCGGGGAGCTGTTTTTT. Translated: CASSLRRQTGELFF. The chain has TRBV7-2 and TRBJ2-2; unclear D gene. The germline gives CDR1 SGHTA, CDR2 FQGNSA. V lost 2 bases and J lost 5, with 9 bases in between. This CDR3 spans 14 amino acids.

This clonotype was seen repeatedly, ten times or more. V usage is TRBV4-1 and J usage is TRBJ2-1; a possible D gene is TRBD1 (6 bases). The germline V and J ends were trimmed by 0 bases and 6 bases, with 21 bases remaining between them. Germline values: CDR1 MGHRA, CDR2 YSYEKL. CDR3 length: 18 residues. The CDR3 here is CASSQEGARGDLSNEQFF. As DNA, the CDR3 is TGCGCCAGCAGCCAAGAGGGGGCCCGCGGAGACCTTAGCAATGAGCAGTTCTTC.

The genes are TRBV7-8 and TRBJ2-1, with TRBD2 as a possible D gene (6 bases). The V and J ends lost 8 bases and 4 bases respectively, with 21 bases between them. Germline assignment: CDR1 SGHVS and CDR2 FQNEAQ. The CDR3 has 16 residues. The CDR3 coding sequence is TGTGCCAGCTCCGCGACAGCCGGAGGGCGATACAATGAGCAGTTCTTC. Translating it yields CASSATAGGRYNEQFF.

Turning to this clonotype: A much larger clone sits a single nucleotide away, making a read error possible. The chain is built from TRBV12-3 or TRBV12-4 and TRBJ2-4; D gene uncertain. The CDR3 spans 13 residues. The CDR3 sequence is CARSSRRTVVQYF. CDR3 nucleotide sequence: TGTGCCAGGAGTTCCCGAAGAACGGTAGTGCAGTACTTC.

This clonotype has a count of ten or more. The rearrangement uses TRBV5-1 and TRBJ2-7; D gene uncertain. CDR1 and CDR2 from the germline V gene are SGHRS and YFSETQ. Trimming removed 3 bases at V and 0 bases at J, with 7 bases between. The CDR3 consists of 13 residues. The CDR3 DNA reads TGCGCCAGCAGCTACACAAACTCCTACGAGCAGTACTTC. Its translation is CASSYTNSYEQYF.

In this sample, this clonotype turned up many times. This chain uses TRBV5-4 with TRBJ2-3; possible D gene TRBD2, 5 bases. Germline V lookup: CDR1 SGHNT, CDR2 YYREEE (reference sequence). This CDR3 contains 16 residues. V lost 4 bases and J lost 2, with 17 bases in between. The CDR3 is CASSDSTRKYTDTQYF. CDR3 sequence (DNA): TGTGCCAGCAGCGACTCAACTAGGAAGTACACAGATACGCAGTATTTT.

This clonotype was seen a single time. The DNA is left out, because the CDR3 cannot be placed on it with certainty; the CDR3 is given as TCRdb lists it. The chain combines TRBV7-5 with TRBJ1-5; the DNA was not used to check the table's D call, TRBD1. TRBV7-5 is a pseudogene locus. The CDR3 length is 20 residues, termini included. The CDR3 sequence is CISVPEAYPDDRGGNQPQHF.

The chain is built from TRBV28 and TRBJ2-1; D perhaps matches TRBD2 (6 bases). The CDR3 extends over 14 amino acids. Germline loops: CDR1 MDHEN, CDR2 SYDVKM. Trimming took 3 bases from V and 9 from J, leaving 15 bases between them. The DNA for the CDR3 is TGTGCCAGCAGTTTTGGCGGGGAGATTGTTGAGCAGTTCTTC. This translates into CASSFGGEIVEQFF.

This clonotype was counted ten times or more. This chain uses TRBV5-1 with TRBJ2-3; 10 nucleotides match TRBD1. Germline CDR1 SGHRS, CDR2 YFSETQ. The CDR3 runs 15 residues. Trimming removed 3 bases from V and 2 bases from J; junction bases left unmatched: 3. The CDR3, as DNA: TGCGCCAGCAGCTGGGGACAGGGGATCACAGATACGCAGTATTTT. It encodes CASSWGQGITDTQYF.

This clonotype was observed once. With a much larger clone just one base away, this may be a read error. This chain links TRBV5-3 with TRBJ2-1, with no clear D. TRBV5-3 is an ORF, and what it does is uncertain. The CDR3 covers 11 residues. The V and J ends lost 8 bases and 10 bases respectively, with 13 bases between them. The CDR3 sequence is CASSLVGEQFF. Written as DNA, the CDR3 is TGTGCCAGCAGCCTGGTCGGGGAGCAGTTCTTC.

The DNA of the CDR3 is TGTGCCAGCAGCTTAGCGGGACTTTTAGGAGAGACCCAGTACTTC. Amino acids: CASSLAGLLGETQYF. The V and J genes are TRBV7-2 and TRBJ2-1, with D possibly matching TRBD2 (6 bases). Gene TRBJ2-5 matches the end of the DNA better, so the J call may be wrong. CDR1 is SGHTA, CDR2 FQGNSA, per germline. The CDR3 is 15 residues long.

The rearrangement uses TRBV11-3 and TRBJ2-5; D is ambiguous. CDR3 length equals 12 residues. Germline V gene data show CDR1 as SGHNT and CDR2 as YENEEA. The V end lost 3 bases, the J end lost 5 bases, and 7 bases lay between the germline ends. DNA of the CDR3: TGTGCCAGCAGCTTTACCCGTGAGACCCAGTACTTC. This translates into CASSFTRETQYF. Full variable domain (outside the CDR3, taken from reference TRBV11-3 and TRBJ2-5): EAGVVQSPRYKIIEKKQPVAFWCNPISGHNTLYWYLQNLGQGPELLIRYENEEAVDDSQLPKDRFSAERLKGVDSTLKIQPAELGDSAVYLCASSFTRETQYFGPGTRLLVL.

This clonotype was detected ten times or more. The chain links TRBV28 to TRBJ2-5, with D hard to call. CDR1 MDHEN and CDR2 SYDVKM come from the germline V gene. The V and J ends lost 4 bases and 0 bases respectively, with 6 bases between them. The length of the CDR3 is 13 residues. CDR3 DNA sequence: TGTGCCAGCAGTTGGCCAGACCAAGAGACCCAGTACTTC. This sequence encodes CASSWPDQETQYF.

Relative to its sample, this clonotype is medium-sized. The rearrangement uses TRBV7-9 and TRBJ2-5; TRBD2 agrees at 12 bases. V was clipped by 0 bases and J by 4 bases; unmatched bases: 0. CDR3 length equals 15 residues. In germline, CDR1 is SEHNR, CDR2 FQNEAQ (reference sequence). CDR3 sequence (DNA): TGTGCCAGCAGCTTAGCGGGACTAGCGGGAGAGACCCAGTACTTC. This encodes CASSLAGLAGETQYF.